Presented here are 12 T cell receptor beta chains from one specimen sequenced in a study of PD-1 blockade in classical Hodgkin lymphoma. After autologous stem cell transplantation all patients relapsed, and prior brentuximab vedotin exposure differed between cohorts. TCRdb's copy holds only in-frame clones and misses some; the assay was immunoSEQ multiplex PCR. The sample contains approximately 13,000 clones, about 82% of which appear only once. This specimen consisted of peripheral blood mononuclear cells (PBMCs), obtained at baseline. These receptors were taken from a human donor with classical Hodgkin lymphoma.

The CDR3 sequence is CAWRGRRAGVAPRETQYF. The CDR3 region has the DNA TGTGCCTGGAGGGGTCGGCGGGCGGGAGTTGCGCCAAGGGAGACCCAGTACTTC. This sequence joins TRBV30 and TRBJ2-5, with 7 bases lining up with TRBD2. CDR3 length equals 18 residues. The V segment lost 3 bases and the J segment 5 bases; nucleotides outside the gene matches: 21. CDR1 is GTSNPN, CDR2 SVGIG, per germline (reference sequence).

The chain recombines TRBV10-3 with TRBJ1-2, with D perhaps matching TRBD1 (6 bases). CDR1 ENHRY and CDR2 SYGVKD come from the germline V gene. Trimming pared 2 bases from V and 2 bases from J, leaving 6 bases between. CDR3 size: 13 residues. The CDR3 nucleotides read TGTGCCATCAGTGAGACAGGGAACTATGGCTACACCTTC. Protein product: CAISETGNYGYTF.

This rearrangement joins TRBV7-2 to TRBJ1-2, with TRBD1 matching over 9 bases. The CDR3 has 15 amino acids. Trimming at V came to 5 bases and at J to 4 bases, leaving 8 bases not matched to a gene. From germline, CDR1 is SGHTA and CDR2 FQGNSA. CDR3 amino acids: CASSPGTGLSYGYTF. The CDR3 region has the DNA TGTGCCAGCAGCCCAGGGACAGGGCTCTCCTATGGCTACACCTTC.

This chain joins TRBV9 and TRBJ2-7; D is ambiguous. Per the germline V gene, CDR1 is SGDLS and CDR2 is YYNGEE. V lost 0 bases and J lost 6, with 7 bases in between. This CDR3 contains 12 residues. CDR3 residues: CASSVDVGEQYF. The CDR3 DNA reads TGTGCCAGCAGCGTAGACGTGGGCGAGCAGTACTTC.

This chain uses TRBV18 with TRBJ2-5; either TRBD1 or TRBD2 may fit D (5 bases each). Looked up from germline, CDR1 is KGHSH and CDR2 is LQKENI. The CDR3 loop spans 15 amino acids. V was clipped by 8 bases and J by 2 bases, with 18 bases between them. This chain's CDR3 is CASTETGTKQETQYF. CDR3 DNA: TGTGCCAGCACCGAAACCGGGACCAAGCAAGAGACCCAGTACTTC.

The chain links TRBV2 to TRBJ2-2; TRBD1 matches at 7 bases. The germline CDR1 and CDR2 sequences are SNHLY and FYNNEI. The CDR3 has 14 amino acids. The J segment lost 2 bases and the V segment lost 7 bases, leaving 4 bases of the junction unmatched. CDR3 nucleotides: TGTGCCAGCACCGGGACAGAAAACACCGGGGAGCTGTTTTTT. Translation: CASTGTENTGELFF.

CDR3 in amino acids: CASSLGWWAGDTEAFF. CDR3 bases: TGTGCCAGCAGCTTAGGTTGGTGGGCGGGGGACACTGAAGCTTTCTTT. V usage is TRBV11-3 and J usage is TRBJ1-1; D may be TRBD1 (5 bases). Germline loops: CDR1 SGHNT, CDR2 YENEEA. CDR3 length equals 16 residues. The V end was cut by 1 base, the J end by 3 bases, with 15 bases between. The full variable domain, in which reference TRBV11-3 and TRBJ1-1 provide the parts outside the CDR3, is EAGVVQSPRYKIIEKKQPVAFWCNPISGHNTLYWYLQNLGQGPELLIRYENEEAVDDSQLPKDRFSAERLKGVDSTLKIQPAELGDSAVYLCASSLGWWAGDTEAFFGQGTRLTVV.

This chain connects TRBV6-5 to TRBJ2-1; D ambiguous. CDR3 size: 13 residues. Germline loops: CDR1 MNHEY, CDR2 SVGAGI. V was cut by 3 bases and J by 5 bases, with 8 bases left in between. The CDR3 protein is CASSYNDHNEQFF. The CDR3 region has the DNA TGTGCCAGCAGTTATAACGATCACAATGAGCAGTTCTTC.

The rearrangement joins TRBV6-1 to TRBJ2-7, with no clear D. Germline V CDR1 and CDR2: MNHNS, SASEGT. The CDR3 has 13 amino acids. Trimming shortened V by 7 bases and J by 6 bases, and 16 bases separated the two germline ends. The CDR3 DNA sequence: TGTGCCAGCAATGGCGATCTCCTACGCGAGCAGTACGTC. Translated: CASNGDLLREQYV.

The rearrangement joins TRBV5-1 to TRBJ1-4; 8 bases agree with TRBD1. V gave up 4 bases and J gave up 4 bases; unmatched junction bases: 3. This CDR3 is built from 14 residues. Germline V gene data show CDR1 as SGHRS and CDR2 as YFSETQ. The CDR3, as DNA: TGCGCCAGCAGCAGGGACAGGAGTAATGAAAAACTGTTTTTT. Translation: CASSRDRSNEKLFF. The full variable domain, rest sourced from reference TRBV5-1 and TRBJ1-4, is KAGVTQTPRYLIKTRGQQVTLSCSPISGHRSVSWYQQTPGQGLQFLFEYFSETQRNKGNFPGRFSGRQFSNSRSEMNVSTLELGDSALYLCASSRDRSNEKLFFGSGTQLSVL.

In nucleotides, the CDR3 is TGTGCCAGCAGCTTAGTAGGTAGGGAACAGTTCTTC. It encodes CASSLVGREQFF. This rearrangement joins TRBV11-2 to TRBJ2-1; D remains ambiguous. The CDR3 totals 12 residues. CDR1 is SGHAT, CDR2 FQNNGV, per germline. Trimming cost V 1 base and J 13 bases, with 11 bases left between them.

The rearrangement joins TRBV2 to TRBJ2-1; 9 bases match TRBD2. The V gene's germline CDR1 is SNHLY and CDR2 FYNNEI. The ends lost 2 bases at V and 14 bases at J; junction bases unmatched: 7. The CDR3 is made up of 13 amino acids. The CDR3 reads CASSETWASGEFF. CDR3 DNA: TGTGCCAGCAGTGAAACATGGGCTAGCGGGGAGTTCTTC.